The 27 T cell receptor beta chains in this list originate from one sample, sequenced in a study of OX40 agonist ivuxolimab in advanced cancers. The protocol was immunoSEQ multiplex PCR, while the TCRdb copy is restricted to in-frame clones and leaves out a portion. The sample includes more than 65,000 clones, about 90% seen only once; the top ten take roughly 9%. The sample was CD4+ or CD8+ T cells sorted from blood, taken in a trial of the OX40 agonist ivuxolimab. These receptors were taken from an adult with an advanced solid tumor such as melanoma, head and neck, liver or kidney cancer.

This sequence joins TRBV19 and TRBJ2-7; 9 positions match TRBD1. Per the germline V gene, CDR1 is LNHDA and CDR2 is SQIVND (reference sequence). The CDR3 has 14 residues. Germline trimming cut 6 bases from V and 4 bases from J; bases unmatched to any gene: 7. CDR3 DNA: TGTGCCAGTAGCACAGGGGGCTTTTCGTACGAGCAGTACTTC. This encodes CASSTGGFSYEQYF.

The rearrangement joins TRBV9 to TRBJ1-6; the match to TRBD1 covers 9 bases. Germline V gives CDR1 SGDLS, CDR2 YYNGEE. The junction had 13 bases not matched to a gene; V was cut back by 3 bases and J by 6 bases. The CDR3 covers 18 residues. In DNA, the CDR3 is TGTGCCAGCAGCGAGGGACAGGGCGCCGAACGGGGTAATTCACCCCTCCACTTT. This sequence encodes CASSEGQGAERGNSPLHF.

This chain uses TRBV19 with TRBJ2-7, with D possibly called TRBD1 or TRBD2 (5 bases each). CDR1 LNHDA and CDR2 SQIVND come from the germline V gene (reference sequence). This CDR3 is built from 14 residues. Trimming pared 6 bases from V and 3 bases from J, leaving 15 bases between. The CDR3 DNA is TGTGCCAGTAGCCCATGGGGGTCAAGCTACGAGCAGTACTTC. Residues: CASSPWGSSYEQYF.

This clone was recorded once. The chain combines TRBV19 with TRBJ2-7; TRBD2 is a possible D gene (6 bases). The CDR3 is made up of 14 amino acids. Per germline, CDR1 LNHDA and CDR2 SQIVND (reference sequence). The V gene lost 3 bases and the J gene lost 2 bases, with 11 bases spanning the gap. CDR3 DNA sequence: TGTGCCAGTAGTATTATCCCGGGGGCCTACGAGCAGTACTTC. It yields the protein CASSIIPGAYEQYF. Full variable domain (rest looked up from reference TRBV19 and TRBJ2-7): DGGITQSPKYLFRKEGQNVTLSCEQNLNHDAMYWYRQDPGQGLRLIYYSQIVNDFQKGDIAEGYSVSREKKESFPLTVTSAQKNPTAFYLCASSIIPGAYEQYFGPGTRLTVT.

This clone was found once. The chain is built from TRBV5-4 and TRBJ2-7; D tentatively fits TRBD1 or TRBD2 (5 bases each). Trimming left V 2 bases short and J 7 bases short, with 19 bases between. Per germline, CDR1 SGHNT and CDR2 YYREEE (reference sequence). This CDR3 contains 15 residues. The CDR3 bases are TGTGCCAGCAGCTTCGGGCGAGGGGAAGTGGGAGAGCAGTACTTC. Protein product: CASSFGRGEVGEQYF.

The rearrangement joins TRBV5-1 to TRBJ1-1, with unresolved D. Germline V gene data show CDR1 as SGHRS and CDR2 as YFSETQ. The CDR3 length is 13 residues. V lost 1 base to trimming and J lost 7 bases, with 11 bases between them. The chain's CDR3 is CASSLITQYEAFF. The CDR3 DNA reads as TGCGCCAGCAGCTTGATAACCCAGTATGAAGCTTTCTTT. Full variable domain (outside the CDR3, taken from reference TRBV5-1 and TRBJ1-1): KAGVTQTPRYLIKTRGQQVTLSCSPISGHRSVSWYQQTPGQGLQFLFEYFSETQRNKGNFPGRFSGRQFSNSRSEMNVSTLELGDSALYLCASSLITQYEAFFGQGTRLTVV.

V gene TRBV11-2 combines with J gene TRBJ1-4, with a possible D match to TRBD1 (6 bases). CDR1 and CDR2 from the germline V gene are SGHAT and FQNNGV. The CDR3 spans 11 residues. V dropped 7 bases and J dropped 10 bases, with 10 bases sitting between them. CDR3 sequence: CASILQGKLFF. The CDR3 DNA reads as TGTGCCAGCATTTTACAGGGAAAACTGTTTTTT. Full variable domain (remainder filled in from reference TRBV11-2 and TRBJ1-4): EAGVAQSPRYKIIEKRQSVAFWCNPISGHATLYWYQQILGQGPKLLIQFQNNGVVDDSQLPKDRFSAERLKGVDSTLKIQPAKLEDSAVYLCASILQGKLFFGSGTQLSVL.

The rearrangement links TRBV19 to TRBJ2-7, with 9 bases lining up with TRBD2. This CDR3 region has 18 residues. CDR1 is LNHDA, CDR2 SQIVND, per germline (reference sequence). The V segment lost 1 base and the J segment 5 bases; nucleotides outside the gene matches: 15. The CDR3 region is CASSIGVAGDGFRDEQYF. As DNA, the CDR3 is TGTGCCAGTAGTATAGGGGTAGCGGGGGATGGATTTCGTGACGAGCAGTACTTC.

This chain joins TRBV30 and TRBJ2-1; perhaps TRBD1 as D (5 bases). V lost 3 bases to trimming and J lost 3 bases, with 9 bases between them. The CDR3 runs 13 residues. Germline V lookup: CDR1 GTSNPN, CDR2 SVGIG (reference sequence). The chain's CDR3 is CAWSLGHYNEQFF. The CDR3 DNA reads TGTGCCTGGAGCTTGGGGCACTACAATGAGCAGTTCTTC.

The V gene is TRBV7-9, the J gene TRBJ2-1, with 7 bases aligning to TRBD1. The CDR3 is 16 amino acids. From germline, CDR1 is SEHNR and CDR2 FQNEAQ (reference sequence). Trimming took 5 bases from V and 1 from J; bases not matched to a gene: 8. The CDR3 nucleotides are TGTGCCAGCAGCCCAGCGACAGGGAGTTCCTACAATGAGCAGTTCTTC. Encoded protein: CASSPATGSSYNEQFF.

V gene TRBV7-9 combines with J gene TRBJ1-2; TRBD1 matches at 7 bases. J lost 0 bases, V lost 4 bases, and 8 bases had no gene match. CDR3 length: 16 amino acids. Looked up from germline, CDR1 is SEHNR and CDR2 is FQNEAQ (reference sequence). The CDR3 DNA is TGTGCCAGCAGCTCCACAGGGGCAGGGGCTAACTATGGCTACACCTTC. Amino acid sequence: CASSSTGAGANYGYTF.

V is TRBV19 and J is TRBJ2-7, with TRBD1 identical over 8 bases. Germline CDR1 reads LNHDA; CDR2 reads SQIVND (reference sequence). This CDR3 is built from 17 residues. The ends lost 1 base at V and 0 bases at J; junction bases unmatched: 8. The CDR3 DNA is TGTGCCAGTAGTATAGGACAGGGGCAGGGAAGCTCCTACGAGCAGTACTTC. Translating gives CASSIGQGQGSSYEQYF.

The rearrangement uses TRBV10-2 and TRBJ1-2; D is perhaps TRBD1 (6 bases). Looked up from germline, CDR1 is WSHSY and CDR2 is SAAADI. The CDR3 spans 15 residues. V was shortened by 8 bases and J by 1 base, with 17 bases between the two germline ends. The CDR3 spells CASSNTGRFNYGYTF. The CDR3 DNA reads as TGCGCCAGCTCAAACACAGGGAGGTTTAACTATGGCTACACCTTC.

The CDR3 sequence is CASSSGGGVPETQYF. The CDR3 DNA is TGTGCCAGCAGCTCCGGGGGGGGTGTCCCCGAGACCCAGTACTTC. V is TRBV7-6 and J is TRBJ2-5; 8 bases are a match to TRBD2. CDR1 is SGHVS, CDR2 FNYEAQ, per germline. This CDR3 contains 15 residues. V was clipped by 4 bases and J by 5 bases; unmatched bases: 9.

V and J are TRBV19 and TRBJ1-4; D remains unclear. The CDR3 runs 13 residues. With 3 bases removed from V and 7 bases from J, the gap between germline ends came to 9 bases. Germline V CDR1 and CDR2: LNHDA, SQIVND (reference sequence). This CDR3 is CASSIRPSEKLFF. For the CDR3, the DNA is TGTGCCAGTAGTATCAGACCTAGTGAAAAACTGTTTTTT.

This clone has just a few counts. V gene TRBV7-9 combines with J gene TRBJ1-2; D gene ambiguous. Germline CDR1 and CDR2: SEHNR and FQNEAQ (reference sequence). V lost 7 bases and J lost 6, with 12 bases in between. This CDR3 spans 12 amino acids. The CDR3 DNA sequence: TGTGCCAGCACTGAGGGAAGGGATGGCTACACCTTC. Protein sequence: CASTEGRDGYTF. Supplemented by reference TRBV7-9 and TRBJ1-2, the full variable domain reads DTGVSQNPRHKITKRGQNVTFRCDPISEHNRLYWYRQTLGQGPEFLTYFQNEAQLEKSRLLSDRFSAERPKGSFSTLEIQRTEQGDSAMYLCASTEGRDGYTFGSGTRLTVV.

The chain joins TRBV13 to TRBJ1-1; D is perhaps TRBD1 (6 bases). Germline CDR1 and CDR2: PRHDT and FYEKMQ (reference sequence). V was pared by 6 bases and J by 1 base, with 15 bases between. The CDR3 extends over 15 amino acids. In DNA, the CDR3 is TGTGCCAGCAGGGGGGCAGATCCTTCGAACACTGAAGCTTTCTTT. Its protein product is CASRGADPSNTEAFF.

V and J are TRBV16 and TRBJ1-1; weak D call: TRBD1 (5 bases). The CDR3 runs to 15 residues. Trimming shortened V by 0 bases and J by 1 base, and 9 bases separated the two germline ends. In germline, CDR1 is KGHSY, CDR2 FQNENV. In nucleotides, the CDR3 is TGTGCCAGCAGCCAATCATTGGGGCCGAACACTGAAGCTTTCTTT. The encoded protein is CASSQSLGPNTEAFF.

This chain links TRBV27 with TRBJ1-4; D gene unclear. The CDR3 length is 14 residues. Germline V CDR1 and CDR2: MNHEY, SMNVEV (reference sequence). V lost 8 bases and J lost 8, with 18 bases in between. This CDR3 is CASLTPGGNEKLFF. DNA for the CDR3: TGTGCCAGCTTAACCCCGGGCGGCAACGAAAAACTGTTTTTT.

The chain joins TRBV27 to TRBJ2-7; 8 nucleotides align to TRBD2. Per germline, CDR1 MNHEY and CDR2 SMNVEV (reference sequence). The CDR3 spans 14 residues. V gave up 0 bases and J gave up 4 bases; unmatched junction bases: 2. The CDR3, as DNA: TGTGCCAGCAGTTTATCCGTAGCGGGATACGAGCAGTACTTC. Protein product: CASSLSVAGYEQYF.

This clone was observed a single time. The chain combines TRBV11-2 with TRBJ1-1, with 7 bases matching TRBD1. J gave up 3 bases and V 5 bases, and 6 bases lay outside the gene matches. The CDR3 spans 14 residues. Germline CDR1 is SGHAT and CDR2 is FQNNGV. The CDR3 sequence: CASSPDRAYTEAFF. In DNA, the CDR3 is TGTGCCAGCAGCCCCGACAGGGCATACACTGAAGCTTTCTTT.

A single count supports this clone. The chain combines TRBV9 with TRBJ1-1, with 7 bases that match TRBD1. J was trimmed by 5 bases and V by 3 bases; bases with no gene match: 10. Germline assignment: CDR1 SGDLS and CDR2 YYNGEE. The CDR3 is 15 amino acids. CDR3: CASSEGNRGLTEAFF. CDR3 nucleotide sequence: TGTGCCAGCAGCGAGGGAAACAGGGGATTAACTGAAGCTTTCTTT.

This chain's CDR3 is CASSMGNEQYF. CDR3 in DNA: TGTGCCAGTAGTATGGGGAACGAGCAGTACTTC. The chain employs TRBV19 and TRBJ2-7, with unresolved D. V lost 3 bases and J 5 bases, leaving 5 bases between the germline ends. Germline lookup yields CDR1 LNHDA and CDR2 SQIVND (reference sequence). The CDR3 consists of 11 residues.

The V call is TRBV6-5, the J call TRBJ1-1; tentative D call: TRBD1 (5 bases). Looked up from germline, CDR1 is MNHEY and CDR2 is SVGAGI. Trimming left V 0 bases short and J 3 bases short, with 14 bases between. The CDR3 is 16 residues long. The CDR3 nucleotides read TGTGCCAGCAGTTACTCCGTCGGGGAGGGGCACACTGAAGCTTTCTTT. It codes for CASSYSVGEGHTEAFF.

The V gene is TRBV2, the J gene TRBJ2-1; weak D call: TRBD1 (6 bases). V was pared by 6 bases and J by 0 bases, with 12 bases between. Germline CDR1 SNHLY, CDR2 FYNNEI. This CDR3 region has 15 residues. This chain's CDR3 is CASRPTGSSYNEQFF. CDR3 DNA: TGTGCCAGCAGACCCACAGGGAGCTCCTACAATGAGCAGTTCTTC.

The chain is built from TRBV18 and TRBJ2-3; 10 bases fit TRBD2. Trimming cost V 0 bases and J 5 bases; bases outside gene matches: 8. The CDR3 consists of 17 residues. Germline-derived CDR1 and CDR2 are KGHSH and LQKENI. The DNA for the CDR3 is TGTGCCAGCTCACCACCGGATAGCGGGGGGCTGGGAGATACGCAGTATTTT. Its translation: CASSPPDSGGLGDTQYF.

V gene TRBV11-3 combines with J gene TRBJ2-1; D possibly corresponds to TRBD2 (7 bases). Trimming removed 3 bases from V and 1 base from J, with 10 bases in between. The CDR3 spans 15 residues. CDR1 and CDR2 from the germline V gene are SGHNT and YENEEA. CDR3: CASSFRGGSYNEQFF. CDR3 nucleotide sequence: TGTGCCAGCAGCTTTAGGGGGGGGTCCTACAATGAGCAGTTCTTC.